This TCR beta chain was obtained from a study of T cells after yellow fever vaccination. Turning to the study itself: Each low-cell-number fraction was prepared by means of SMART-Seq v4 Ultra Low Input. General study findings and limits: Secondary responses were weaker yet peaked faster, day 5 versus 15. Abundant bulk-population clonotypes could contaminate the FACS-sorted repertoires.

Comment on this clonotype: The target antigen is unknown.

TCRdb reprocessed the 5' RACE reads via MiXCR and lists one record per CDR3 protein. This sample yields some 550,000 distinct CDR3 sequences, of which 19% are seen a single time; around an eighth belongs to the top ten. The receptor comes from a man aged 25 to 45 who received the YFV17D yellow fever vaccine. Material: PBMCs, obtained 15 days after the yellow fever booster vaccination.

CDR3 DNA: TGCAGTGCTAGTCGACGGCGGGAGGTATACACCGGGGAGCTGTTTTTT. It specifies CSASRRREVYTGELFF. The V gene is TRBV20-1, the J gene TRBJ2-2; 8 nucleotides line up with TRBD2. Germline lookup yields CDR1 DFQATT and CDR2 SNEGSKA (reference sequence). J gave up 3 bases and V 3 bases, and 9 bases lay outside the gene matches. The CDR3 totals 16 residues.